The 8 T cell receptor beta chains below all came from one sample that was sequenced in a study of cytomegalovirus exposure and HLA in healthy donors. The method was immunoSEQ multiplex PCR; TCRdb's version includes in-frame clones alone and lacks a portion of them. The sample lists 90,000 to 150,000 clones, more than 75% seen once, with around 6% in the top ten. The sequenced sample consisted of PBMCs. Receptor source: a woman younger than 30 in good health and CMV-seropositive.

This clone was recorded once. J is TRBJ1-1 and V is TRBV9; 7 bases fit TRBD1. Germline trimming cut 6 bases from V and 1 base from J; bases unmatched to any gene: 3. Germline-derived CDR1 and CDR2 are SGDLS and YYNGEE. The CDR3 runs 13 residues. Here the CDR3 DNA reads TGTGCCAGCAATACAGGGGCGAACACTGAAGCTTTCTTT. The encoded protein is CASNTGANTEAFF.

This rearrangement joins TRBV4-1 to TRBJ1-1, with D possibly being TRBD1 (6 bases). Trimming pared 0 bases from V and 0 bases from J, leaving 11 bases between. The CDR3 is 16 residues long. Germline lookup yields CDR1 MGHRA and CDR2 YSYEKL. The CDR3 is CASSQDYGGMNTEAFF. CDR3 nucleotide sequence: TGCGCCAGCAGCCAAGATTATGGGGGCATGAACACTGAAGCTTTCTTT.

This clone was observed a single time. This chain links TRBV30 with TRBJ2-6; D not certain. Trimming took off 2 bases at V and 1 base at J, with 6 bases between the two ends. Looked up from germline, CDR1 is GTSNPN and CDR2 is SVGIG (reference sequence). CDR3 size: 14 residues. CDR3: CAWSHLSGANVLTF. DNA of the CDR3: TGTGCCTGGAGTCACCTATCTGGGGCCAACGTCCTGACTTTC. Complete variable domain (other parts from reference TRBV30 and TRBJ2-6): SQTIHQWPATLVQPVGSPLSLECTVEGTSNPNLYWYRQAAGRGLQLLFYSVGIGQISSEVPQNLSASRPQDRQFILSSKKLLLSDSGFYLCAWSHLSGANVLTFGAGSRLTVL.

This chain links TRBV7-6 with TRBJ2-5, with 7 bases lining up with TRBD1. Germline V gives CDR1 SGHVS, CDR2 FNYEAQ. Trimming removed 5 bases from V and 9 bases from J; junction bases left unmatched: 12. The CDR3 has 14 residues. The CDR3 loop reads CASSRDRASRAQYF. Written as DNA, the CDR3 is TGTGCCAGCAGCCGTGACAGGGCCTCGAGGGCCCAGTACTTC.

The V and J genes are TRBV6-1 and TRBJ2-5; D gene unclear. Trimming pared 2 bases from V and 0 bases from J, leaving 10 bases between. The germline V gene encodes CDR1 MNHNS and CDR2 SASEGT. The CDR3 is 15 amino acids. DNA of the CDR3: TGTGCCAGCAGTGAATTTCCGAGGAACCAAGAGACCCAGTACTTC. Translating it yields CASSEFPRNQETQYF.

The V and J genes are TRBV6-5 and TRBJ2-1; D not resolved. CDR3 length: 14 residues. The V gene's germline CDR1 is MNHEY and CDR2 SVGAGI. V was clipped by 5 bases and J by 6 bases, with 14 bases between them. CDR3 residues: CASSTLVSPNEQFF. DNA for the CDR3: TGTGCCAGCAGTACCCTAGTATCACCCAATGAGCAGTTCTTC.

CDR3 in amino acids: CASRLTGGAGTEAFF. The CDR3 coding sequence is TGTGCCAGCAGGTTGACAGGGGGCGCGGGCACTGAAGCTTTCTTT. The chain is built from TRBV2 and TRBJ1-1, with 10 bases aligning to TRBD1. The CDR3 sequence is 15 residues long. Per germline, CDR1 SNHLY and CDR2 FYNNEI. The J segment lost 4 bases and the V segment lost 6 bases, leaving 8 bases of the junction unmatched.

This chain connects TRBV9 to TRBJ1-2; 8 bases align to TRBD1. With 4 bases clipped from V and 8 bases from J, the junction kept 4 bases outside the gene matches. Germline V lookup: CDR1 SGDLS, CDR2 YYNGEE. The CDR3 is 12 amino acids. As DNA, the CDR3 is TGTGCCAGCAGCACCAGGACAGGGGGCTACACCTTC. Translation: CASSTRTGGYTF. Variable domain in full (rest from reference TRBV9 and TRBJ1-2): DSGVTQTPKHLITATGQRVTLRCSPRSGDLSVYWYQQSLDQGLQFLIQYYNGEERAKGNILERFSAQQFPDLHSELNLSSLELGDSALYFCASSTRTGGYTFGSGTRLTVV.